These 25 T cell receptor beta chains were sequenced from one sample in a study of regulatory T cells in long-lasting Graves disease. CDR3-region Arm-PCR and iRepertoire HTBI primers produced the TCR beta libraries. TCRdb re-called the multiplex PCR reads with MiXCR, one entry per CDR3 protein. This table has 410,000 or so distinct CDR3 sequences, 15% appearing once. Time point here: newly diagnosed GD, antithyroid drugs for less than 3 months. Making the TCR library involved RNA that had been extracted from PBMCs. This same sample was also taken into another study, of T cells in Graves' hyperthyroidism and ophthalmopathy.

The specimen comprised peripheral blood mononuclear cells (PBMCs), sampled at new diagnosis, from a patient treated with antithyroid drugs. The receptors originated from a woman in her twenties or thirties with Graves disease.

J is TRBJ2-1 and V is TRBV12-3 or TRBV12-4; 7 nucleotides line up with TRBD2. Trimming removed 3 bases from V and 4 bases from J; junction bases left unmatched: 6. This CDR3 has 15 residues. The CDR3 region is CASSFGGSQYNEQFF. The CDR3 bases are TGTGCCAGCAGTTTTGGCGGGAGCCAATACAATGAGCAGTTCTTC.

This clonotype was counted ten times or more. The chain combines TRBV5-5 with TRBJ2-1; tentatively, D is TRBD2 (5 bases). Germline V lookup: CDR1 SGHKS, CDR2 YYEKEE (reference sequence). Trimming removed 3 bases at V and 9 bases at J, with 10 bases between. This CDR3 is built from 12 residues. The DNA for the CDR3 is TGTGCCAGCAGCTCGGACTGGCTTGAGCAGTTCTTC. Protein product: CASSSDWLEQFF. Variable domain in full (rest from reference TRBV5-5 and TRBJ2-1): DAGVTQSPTHLIKTRGQQVTLRCSPISGHKSVSWYQQVLGQGPQFIFQYYEKEERGRGNFPDRFSARQFPNYSSELNVNALLLGDSALYLCASSSDWLEQFFGPGTRLTVL.

This clonotype was detected only a few times. The V call is TRBV29-1, the J call TRBJ2-7; 8 nucleotides align to TRBD1. Germline CDR1 is SQVTM and CDR2 is ANQGSEA. This CDR3 is 13 amino acids long. J gave up 3 bases and V 6 bases, and 7 bases lay outside the gene matches. The CDR3 protein is CSVGTGIDYEQYF. Here the CDR3 DNA reads TGCAGCGTGGGGACAGGTATTGACTACGAGCAGTACTTC.

The rearrangement links TRBV7-8 to TRBJ1-2; D is unclear. The V gene's germline CDR1 is SGHVS and CDR2 FQNEAQ. This CDR3 spans 12 amino acids. V lost 6 bases and J lost 2, with 7 bases in between. DNA of the CDR3: TGTGCCAGCAGTGAAAGAAACTATGGCTACACCTTC. It encodes CASSERNYGYTF. The entire variable domain, with the rest obtained from reference TRBV7-8 and TRBJ1-2, is as follows: GAGVSQSPRYKVAKRGQDVALRCDPISGHVSLFWYQQALGQGPEFLTYFQNEAQLDKSGLPSDRFFAERPEGSVSTLKIQRTQQEDSAVYLCASSERNYGYTFGSGTRLTVV.

This clonotype was seen at least ten times. The chain couples TRBV5-1 to TRBJ2-3; no clear D. CDR3 length: 14 amino acids. Germline V gives CDR1 SGHRS, CDR2 YFSETQ. Trimming removed 1 base from V and 4 bases from J, with 10 bases in between. The DNA for the CDR3 is TGCGCCAGCAGCTTGCGGCCCCCACCAGATACGCAGTATTTT. Translated, it gives CASSLRPPPDTQYF.

This clonotype was picked up many times. The chain couples TRBV6-1 to TRBJ2-3; no firm D call. The CDR3 runs to 13 residues. CDR1 is MNHNS and CDR2 is SASEGT in the germline V gene. V was clipped by 8 bases and J by 4 bases, with 13 bases between them. CDR3 DNA: TGTGCCAGCTCAAGGCACCGGGCAGATACGCAGTATTTT. Translated: CASSRHRADTQYF.

In the case of this clonotype: Relative to the germline gene, one junction end is altered; a read error may explain this. J is TRBJ2-7 and V is TRBV24-1; 9 bases align to TRBD1. The CDR3 has 16 residues. Germline lookup yields CDR1 KGHDR and CDR2 SFDVKD. The CDR3 sequence is CATSDPRTGDLNEQCF. CDR3 coding DNA: TGTGCCACCAGTGATCCCAGGACAGGGGATCTGAACGAGCAGTGCTTC.

This clonotype was recorded at least ten times. The rearrangement links TRBV6-2 or TRBV6-3 to TRBJ2-3; 11 bases fit TRBD1. The germline gives CDR1 MNHEY, CDR2 SVGEGT. The CDR3 is 15 residues long. V trimming: 5 bases; J trimming: 4 bases; junction bases outside the gene matches: 5. The CDR3 region is CASSGGQGDSDTQYF. The CDR3 DNA reads as TGTGCCAGCAGTGGGGGACAGGGGGATTCAGATACGCAGTATTTT.

This clonotype was observed at least ten times. V and J are TRBV7-9 and TRBJ2-5; 11 nucleotides line up with TRBD1. The germline gives CDR1 SEHNR, CDR2 FQNEAQ (reference sequence). The CDR3 is made up of 17 amino acids. V shed 6 bases and J 1 base; nucleotides not matched to a gene: 10. CDR3 loop: CASSGKSGTGGQETQYF. For the CDR3, the DNA is TGTGCCAGCAGTGGTAAATCCGGGACAGGGGGCCAAGAGACCCAGTACTTC.

This chain connects TRBV4-1 to TRBJ1-1; D perhaps matches TRBD1 (6 bases). This CDR3 spans 16 amino acids. Germline values: CDR1 MGHRA, CDR2 YSYEKL. Trimming removed 3 bases from V and 2 bases from J, with 16 bases in between. Here the CDR3 reads CASSHPRTADNTEAFF. Written as DNA, the CDR3 is TGCGCCAGCAGCCACCCCCGGACAGCCGATAACACTGAAGCTTTCTTT.

This clonotype was counted at least ten times. This rearrangement joins TRBV2 to TRBJ2-7; D is ambiguous. Germline V CDR1 and CDR2: SNHLY, FYNNEI. The CDR3 runs 15 residues. CDR3 residues: CASDTSTDGAYEQYF. The CDR3 nucleotides are TGTGCGAGCGACACTTCTACAGACGGCGCTTACGAGCAGTACTTC. The full variable domain, rest sourced from reference TRBV2 and TRBJ2-7, is EPEVTQTPSHQVTQMGQEVILRCVPISNHLYFYWYRQILGQKVEFLVSFYNNEISEKSEIFDDQFSVERPDGSNFTLKIRSTKLEDSAMYFCASDTSTDGAYEQYFGPGTRLTVT.

At least ten counts were recorded for this clonotype. The chain joins TRBV29-1 to TRBJ2-7; 11 positions agree with TRBD2. The V gene's germline CDR1 is SQVTM and CDR2 ANQGSEA. CDR3 length: 15 amino acids. J lost 6 bases, V lost 2 bases, and 9 bases had no gene match. CDR3 sequence: CSVETSGGSSGEQYF. In nucleotides, the CDR3 is TGCAGCGTTGAAACTAGCGGGGGTTCCTCGGGCGAGCAGTACTTC.

This clonotype was counted many times. V gene TRBV12-3 or TRBV12-4 combines with J gene TRBJ2-2, with 9 bases matching TRBD1. The V and J ends lost 6 bases and 0 bases, in that order; junction bases with no gene match: 5. This CDR3 has 16 amino acids. The CDR3 sequence: CASRGTGRANTGELFF. The CDR3 coding sequence is TGTGCCAGCAGGGGGACAGGGAGAGCGAACACCGGGGAGCTGTTTTTT.

A word on this clonotype: The junction departs from germline at one end; a sequencing error may be responsible. V gene TRBV28 combines with J gene TRBJ2-2, with D possibly TRBD1 on 6 matching bases. Germline lookup yields CDR1 MDHEN and CDR2 SYDVKM. This CDR3 is built from 15 residues. In DNA form, the CDR3 reads TGTGCCAGCAGTTTATGGACAGGTTCCACCGGGGTGCTGTTTTTT. Residues: CASSLWTGSTGVLFF.

The chain recombines TRBV5-6 with TRBJ1-2; 8 nucleotides match TRBD1. The V segment lost 2 bases and the J segment 4 bases; nucleotides outside the gene matches: 4. The germline CDR1 and CDR2 sequences are SGHDT and YYEEEE. CDR3 length: 14 amino acids. Written as DNA, the CDR3 is TGTGCCAGCAGCTTAAACACAGGGGGCTATGGCTACACCTTC. It specifies CASSLNTGGYGYTF.

A few counts support this clonotype. The chain recombines TRBV13 with TRBJ2-3, with TRBD2 matching over 16 bases. Germline CDR1 PRHDT, CDR2 FYEKMQ (reference sequence). With 3 bases clipped from V and 3 bases from J, the junction kept 6 bases outside the gene matches. CDR3 size: 18 residues. The CDR3 spells CASSFLGLAGGITDTQYF. The DNA of the CDR3 is TGTGCCAGCAGCTTTCTGGGACTAGCGGGAGGGATAACAGATACGCAGTATTTT. The complete variable domain, with remaining parts taken from reference TRBV13 and TRBJ2-3, reads AAGVIQSPRHLIKEKRETATLKCYPIPRHDTVYWYQQGPGQDPQFLISFYEKMQSDKGSIPDRFSAQQFSDYHSELNMSSLELGDSALYFCASSFLGLAGGITDTQYFGPGTRLTVL.

This clonotype occurred many times. CDR3: CASSTRDSWDTEAFF. In DNA form, the CDR3 reads TGTGCCAGCAGCACCAGGGACAGCTGGGACACTGAAGCTTTCTTT. V gene TRBV11-3 combines with J gene TRBJ1-1; the match to TRBD1 covers 7 bases. The CDR3 sequence is 15 residues long. Trimming cost V 5 bases and J 3 bases; bases outside gene matches: 9. The V gene's germline CDR1 is SGHNT and CDR2 YENEEA.

This clonotype was counted between two and nine times. This rearrangement joins TRBV3-1 to TRBJ1-6; maybe TRBD1 (5 bases). With 4 bases removed from V and 5 bases from J, the gap between germline ends came to 9 bases. This CDR3 region has 14 residues. The germline V gene encodes CDR1 LGHDT and CDR2 YNNKEL (reference sequence). DNA of the CDR3: TGTGCCAGCAGCCCCTCGGGGGATAATTCACCCCTCCACTTT. It yields the protein CASSPSGDNSPLHF.

This rearrangement joins TRBV28 to TRBJ1-5, with D perhaps matching TRBD1 (6 bases). Looked up from germline, CDR1 is MDHEN and CDR2 is SYDVKM. There are 14 residues in the CDR3. CDR3 sequence (DNA): TGTGCTACCGAGGGGGGGGCGAGCAATCAGCCCCAGCATTTT. As protein: CATEGGASNQPQHF. Variable domain in full (rest from reference TRBV28 and TRBJ1-5): DVKVTQSSRYLVKRTGEKVFLECVQDMDHENMFWYRQDPGLGLRLIYFSYDVKMKEKGDIPEGYSVSREKKERFSLILESASTNQTSMYLCATEGGASNQPQHFGDGTRLSIL.

This clonotype appeared a few times. This chain links TRBV20-1 with TRBJ1-3; D is perhaps TRBD1 (5 bases). This CDR3 comprises 14 residues. Trimming left V 1 base short and J 4 bases short, with 11 bases between. Germline loops: CDR1 DFQATT, CDR2 SNEGSKA (reference sequence). CDR3 amino acids: CSARGGGVGNTIYF. CDR3 DNA sequence: TGCAGTGCTAGAGGGGGCGGCGTCGGAAACACCATATATTTT.

In its sample, this clonotype was seen many times. This chain connects TRBV11-2 to TRBJ2-1, with D perhaps matching TRBD2 (6 bases). Per germline, CDR1 SGHAT and CDR2 FQNNGV. Trimming took 1 base from V and 0 from J, leaving 10 bases between them. CDR3 length: 16 amino acids. CDR3 in DNA: TGTGCCAGCAGCTTAGTGGGTAGCGGCTCCTACAATGAGCAGTTCTTC. This codes for CASSLVGSGSYNEQFF.

This clonotype was observed at least ten times. V gene TRBV20-1 combines with J gene TRBJ1-1; D possibly corresponds to TRBD1 (5 bases). CDR1 is DFQATT, CDR2 SNEGSKA, per germline (reference sequence). This CDR3 comprises 16 residues. Trimming left V 3 bases short and J 1 base short, with 18 bases between. CDR3 loop: CSARGGGREGNTEAFF. The CDR3 bases are TGCAGTGCTAGGGGGGGAGGCCGTGAGGGGAACACTGAAGCTTTCTTT.

The table lists this clonotype with many counts. V usage is TRBV6-1 and J usage is TRBJ1-6; possibly TRBD1 for D (5 bases). Germline-derived CDR1 and CDR2 are MNHNS and SASEGT. The CDR3 covers 17 residues. V lost 1 base and J 9 bases, leaving 19 bases between the germline ends. CDR3 sequence (DNA): TGTGCCAGCAGTGAAGGGCTGGGGCTTACCGGCGGTTCACCCCTCCACTTT. This sequence encodes CASSEGLGLTGGSPLHF.

This clonotype was seen a few times. At one of its ends the junction is not consistent with the germline gene, which may arise from a read error. V usage is TRBV11-1 and J usage is TRBJ2-7; a possible D gene is TRBD1 (6 bases). The CDR3 consists of 16 residues. Germline V gene data show CDR1 as SGHAT and CDR2 as FQDESV (reference sequence). The CDR3 DNA is TGTGCCAGCAGCCCGGAGGTGGGGGACAACTCCTGCGAGCAGTACTTC. It translates to CASSPEVGDNSCEQYF.

This clonotype appeared many times. CDR3 sequence reads: CSAGRGDTQYF. CDR3 coding DNA: TGCAGTGCTGGTCGAGGGGATACGCAGTATTTT. This rearrangement joins TRBV20-1 to TRBJ2-3; possibly TRBD2 for D (5 bases). Germline assignment: CDR1 DFQATT and CDR2 SNEGSKA (reference sequence). There are 11 residues in the CDR3. The ends were cut back, 5 bases at V and 6 bases at J, with 9 bases in the middle.